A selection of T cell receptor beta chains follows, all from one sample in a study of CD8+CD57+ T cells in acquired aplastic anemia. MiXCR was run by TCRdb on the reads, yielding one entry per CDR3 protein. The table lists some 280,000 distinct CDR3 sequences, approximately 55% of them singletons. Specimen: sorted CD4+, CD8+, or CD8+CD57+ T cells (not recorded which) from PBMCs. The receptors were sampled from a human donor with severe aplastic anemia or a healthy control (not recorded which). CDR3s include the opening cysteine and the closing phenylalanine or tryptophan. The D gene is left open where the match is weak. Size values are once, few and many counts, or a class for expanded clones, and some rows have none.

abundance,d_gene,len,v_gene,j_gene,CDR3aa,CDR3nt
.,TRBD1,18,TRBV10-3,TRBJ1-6,CAISPGTASRAYNSPLHF,TGTGCCATCAGTCCCGGGACAGCCTCTAGGGCCTATAATTCACCCCTCCACTTT
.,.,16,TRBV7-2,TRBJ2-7,CASSWDQRSRSYEQYF,TGTGCCAGCAGCTGGGACCAACGATCACGGAGTTACGAGCAGTACTTC
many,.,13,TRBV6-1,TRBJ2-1,CASSEVDRVGAGF,TGTGCCAGCAGTGAAGTAGACCGAGTTGGAGCGGGCTTC
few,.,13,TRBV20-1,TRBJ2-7,CSADYGEEGEQYF,TGCAGTGCGGACTACGGGGAGGAGGGCGAGCAGTACTTC
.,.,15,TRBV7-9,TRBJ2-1,CASSLLGTTYNEQFF,TGTGCCAGCAGCTTACTTGGGACAACCTACAATGAGCAGTTCTTC
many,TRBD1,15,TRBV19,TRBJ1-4,CASTTQGQTNEKLFF,TGTGCCAGTACTACCCAGGGACAGACTAATGAAAAACTGTTTTTT
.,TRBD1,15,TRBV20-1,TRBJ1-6,CSARDRQGSGSPLHF,TGCAGTGCTAGAGATCGACAGGGTAGTGGTTCACCCCTCCACTTT
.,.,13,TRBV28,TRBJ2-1,CASSPGGRDEQFF,TGTGCCAGCTCCCCCGGGGGGCGGGATGAGCAGTTCTTC
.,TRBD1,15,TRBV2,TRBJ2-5,CASREDRGPQETQYF,TGTGCCAGCAGGGAGGACAGGGGGCCCCAAGAGACCCAGTACTTC
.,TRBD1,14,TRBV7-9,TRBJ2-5,CASSIRQGQETQYF,TGCGCCAGCAGCATCCGACAGGGCCAAGAGACCCAGTACTTC
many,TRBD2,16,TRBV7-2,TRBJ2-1,CASSVRTSGGAHEQFF,TGTGCCAGCAGCGTACGGACTAGCGGGGGGGCTCATGAGCAGTTCTTC
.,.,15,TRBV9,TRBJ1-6,CASSVGKGRDSPLHF,TGTGCCAGCAGCGTAGGTAAGGGGCGGGATTCACCCCTCCACTTT
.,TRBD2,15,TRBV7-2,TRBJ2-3,CASSLPGGQANEQYF,TGTGCCAGCAGCTTACCGGGGGGGCAGGCGAATGAGCAGTATTTT
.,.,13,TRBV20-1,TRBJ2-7,CSASPGHSYEQYF,TGCAGTGCCTCGCCGGGCCACTCCTACGAGCAGTACTTC
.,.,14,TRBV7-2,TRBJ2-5,CASSQGRSQETQYF,TGTGCCAGCAGCCAAGGACGGTCCCAAGAGACCCAGTACTTC
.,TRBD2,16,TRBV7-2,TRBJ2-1,CASSLAAGLAYNEQFF,TGTGCCAGCAGCTTAGCCGCGGGACTAGCCTACAATGAGCAGTTCTTC
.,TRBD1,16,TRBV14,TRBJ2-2,CASSQVVGGSGGELFF,TGTGCCAGCAGCCAAGTCGTAGGGGGCTCTGGCGGGGAGCTGTTTTTT
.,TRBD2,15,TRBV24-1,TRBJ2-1,CATSELAGADNEQFF,TGTGCCACCAGTGAATTAGCGGGAGCGGACAATGAGCAGTTCTTC
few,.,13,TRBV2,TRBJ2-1,CASNTDTGNEQFF,TGTGCCAGCAACACTGACACGGGCAATGAGCAGTTCTTC
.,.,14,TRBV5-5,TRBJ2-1,CASSLATARGEQFF,TGTGCCAGCAGCTTAGCTACGGCTAGAGGCGAGCAGTTCTTC